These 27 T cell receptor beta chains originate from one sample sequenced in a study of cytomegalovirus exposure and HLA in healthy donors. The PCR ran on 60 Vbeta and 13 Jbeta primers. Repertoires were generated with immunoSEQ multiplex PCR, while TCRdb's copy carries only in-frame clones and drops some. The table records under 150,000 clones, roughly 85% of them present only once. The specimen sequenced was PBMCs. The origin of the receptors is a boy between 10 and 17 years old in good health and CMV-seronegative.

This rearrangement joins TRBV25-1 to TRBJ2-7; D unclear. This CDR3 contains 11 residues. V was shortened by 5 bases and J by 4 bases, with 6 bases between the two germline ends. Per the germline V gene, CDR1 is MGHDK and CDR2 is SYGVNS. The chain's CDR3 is CASSTSYEQYF. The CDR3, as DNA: TGTGCCAGCAGTACTTCATACGAGCAGTACTTC.

As DNA, the CDR3 is TGTGCCTGGAGTGAAGAGTTAGAGGGCAATCAGCCCCAGCATTTT. It specifies CAWSEELEGNQPQHF. The J gene is TRBJ1-5, the V gene TRBV30; D uncertain. Per germline, CDR1 GTSNPN and CDR2 SVGIG (reference sequence). CDR3 length: 15 residues. V was trimmed by 1 base and J by 2 bases, leaving 12 bases between them.

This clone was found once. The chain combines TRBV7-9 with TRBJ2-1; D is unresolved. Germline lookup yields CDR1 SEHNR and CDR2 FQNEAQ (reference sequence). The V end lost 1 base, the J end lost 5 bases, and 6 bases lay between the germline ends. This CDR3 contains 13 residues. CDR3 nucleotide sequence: TGTGCCAGCAGCTTAGAACTAAACAATGAGCAGTTCTTC. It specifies CASSLELNNEQFF.

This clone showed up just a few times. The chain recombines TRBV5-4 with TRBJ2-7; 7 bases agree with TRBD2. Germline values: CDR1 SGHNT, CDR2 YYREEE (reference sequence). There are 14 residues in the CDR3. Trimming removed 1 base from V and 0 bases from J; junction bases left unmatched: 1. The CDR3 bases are TGTGCCAGCAGCTTGCCTAGCGGCTCCTACGAGCAGTACTTC. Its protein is CASSLPSGSYEQYF.

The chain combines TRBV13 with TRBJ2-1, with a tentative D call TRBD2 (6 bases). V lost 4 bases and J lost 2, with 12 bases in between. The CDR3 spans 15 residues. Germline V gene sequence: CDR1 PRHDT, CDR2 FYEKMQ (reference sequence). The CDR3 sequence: CASSSRASAYNEQFF. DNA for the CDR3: TGTGCCAGCAGCTCCCGAGCTAGCGCCTACAATGAGCAGTTCTTC.

CDR3 in amino acids: CASSLTSSSYEQYF. The CDR3 nucleotides are TGTGCCAGCAGTTTGACATCGAGCTCCTACGAGCAGTACTTC. The rearrangement joins TRBV2 to TRBJ2-7; no reliable D call. V was clipped by 5 bases and J by 0 bases, with 11 bases between them. The CDR3 extends over 14 amino acids. Germline V CDR1 and CDR2: SNHLY, FYNNEI. Full variable domain (remainder filled in from reference TRBV2 and TRBJ2-7): EPEVTQTPSHQVTQMGQEVILRCVPISNHLYFYWYRQILGQKVEFLVSFYNNEISEKSEIFDDQFSVERPDGSNFTLKIRSTKLEDSAMYFCASSLTSSSYEQYFGPGTRLTVT.

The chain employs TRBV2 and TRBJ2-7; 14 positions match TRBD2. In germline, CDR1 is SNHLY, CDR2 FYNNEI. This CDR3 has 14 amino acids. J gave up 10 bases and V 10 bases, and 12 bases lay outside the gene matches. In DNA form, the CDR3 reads TGTGCCACCCCGACTAGCGGGAGGGCCGTTCACCAGTACTTC. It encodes CATPTSGRAVHQYF.

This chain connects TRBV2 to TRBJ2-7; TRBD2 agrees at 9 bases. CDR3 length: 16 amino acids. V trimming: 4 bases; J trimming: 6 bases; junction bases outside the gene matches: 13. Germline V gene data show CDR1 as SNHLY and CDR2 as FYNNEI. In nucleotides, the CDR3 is TGTGCCAGCAGTGCTAGTCGCGAGCGGGAGGTCCTCGAGCAGTACTTC. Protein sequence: CASSASREREVLEQYF.

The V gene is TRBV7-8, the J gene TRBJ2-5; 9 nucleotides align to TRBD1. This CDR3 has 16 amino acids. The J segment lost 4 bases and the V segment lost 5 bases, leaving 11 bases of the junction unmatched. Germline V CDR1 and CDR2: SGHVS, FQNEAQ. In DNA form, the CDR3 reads TGTGCCAGCAGCCGCCGCCGACAGGGGGGAGGAGAGACCCAGTACTTC. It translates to CASSRRRQGGGETQYF.

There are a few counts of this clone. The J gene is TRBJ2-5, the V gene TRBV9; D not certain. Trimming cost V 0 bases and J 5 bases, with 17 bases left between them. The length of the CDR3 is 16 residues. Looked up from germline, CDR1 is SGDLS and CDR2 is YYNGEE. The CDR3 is CASSVATTGDYETQYF. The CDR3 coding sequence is TGTGCCAGCAGCGTAGCAACCACCGGAGATTACGAGACCCAGTACTTC.

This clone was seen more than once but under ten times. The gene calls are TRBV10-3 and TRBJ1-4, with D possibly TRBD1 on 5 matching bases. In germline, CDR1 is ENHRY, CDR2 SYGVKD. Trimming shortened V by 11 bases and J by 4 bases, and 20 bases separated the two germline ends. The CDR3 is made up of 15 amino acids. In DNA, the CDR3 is TGTGCCTCAGGACCGGCGGGACGGCTTAATGAAAAACTGTTTTTT. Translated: CASGPAGRLNEKLFF.

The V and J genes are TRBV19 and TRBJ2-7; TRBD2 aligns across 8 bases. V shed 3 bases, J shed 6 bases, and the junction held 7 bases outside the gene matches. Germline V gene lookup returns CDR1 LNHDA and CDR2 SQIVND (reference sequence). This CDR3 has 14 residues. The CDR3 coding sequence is TGTGCCAGTAGTATGTCCGGGGGGGTGAGCGAGCAGTACTTC. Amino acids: CASSMSGGVSEQYF. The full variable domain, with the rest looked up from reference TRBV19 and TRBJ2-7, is DGGITQSPKYLFRKEGQNVTLSCEQNLNHDAMYWYRQDPGQGLRLIYYSQIVNDFQKGDIAEGYSVSREKKESFPLTVTSAQKNPTAFYLCASSMSGGVSEQYFGPGTRLTVT.

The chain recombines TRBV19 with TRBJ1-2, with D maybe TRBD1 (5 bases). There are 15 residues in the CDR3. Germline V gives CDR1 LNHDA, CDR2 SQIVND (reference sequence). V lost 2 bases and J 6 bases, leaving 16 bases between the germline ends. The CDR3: CASSIRKGELDGYTF. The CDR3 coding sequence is TGTGCCAGTAGTATAAGAAAAGGGGAATTGGATGGCTACACCTTC. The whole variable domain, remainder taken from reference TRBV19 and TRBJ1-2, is DGGITQSPKYLFRKEGQNVTLSCEQNLNHDAMYWYRQDPGQGLRLIYYSQIVNDFQKGDIAEGYSVSREKKESFPLTVTSAQKNPTAFYLCASSIRKGELDGYTFGSGTRLTVV.

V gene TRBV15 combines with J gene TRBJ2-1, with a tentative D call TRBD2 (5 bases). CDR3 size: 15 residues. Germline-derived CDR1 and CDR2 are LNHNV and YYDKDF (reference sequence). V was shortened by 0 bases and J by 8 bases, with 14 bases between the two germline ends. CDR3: CATSRDALASDEQFF. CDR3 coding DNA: TGTGCCACCAGCAGAGATGCCCTAGCTTCTGATGAGCAGTTCTTC.

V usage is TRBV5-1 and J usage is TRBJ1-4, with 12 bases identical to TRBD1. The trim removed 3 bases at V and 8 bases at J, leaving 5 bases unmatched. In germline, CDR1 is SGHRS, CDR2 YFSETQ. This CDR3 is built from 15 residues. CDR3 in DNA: TGCGCCAGCAGCTGGGGACAGGGGGCGAAGGAAAAACTGTTTTTT. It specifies CASSWGQGAKEKLFF.

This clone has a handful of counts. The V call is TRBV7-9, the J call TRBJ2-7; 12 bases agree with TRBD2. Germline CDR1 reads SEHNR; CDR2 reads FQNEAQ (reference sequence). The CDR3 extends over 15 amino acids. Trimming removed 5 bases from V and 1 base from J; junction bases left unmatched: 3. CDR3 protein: CASSGTSGSSYEQYF. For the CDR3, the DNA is TGTGCCAGCAGCGGGACTAGCGGGTCATCCTACGAGCAGTACTTC.

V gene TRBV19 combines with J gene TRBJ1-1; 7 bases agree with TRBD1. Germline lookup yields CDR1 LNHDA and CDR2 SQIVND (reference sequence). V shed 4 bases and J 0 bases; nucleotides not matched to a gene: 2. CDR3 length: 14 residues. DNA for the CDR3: TGTGCCAGTAGTAGGGGGACAGTGAACACTGAAGCTTTCTTT. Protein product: CASSRGTVNTEAFF.

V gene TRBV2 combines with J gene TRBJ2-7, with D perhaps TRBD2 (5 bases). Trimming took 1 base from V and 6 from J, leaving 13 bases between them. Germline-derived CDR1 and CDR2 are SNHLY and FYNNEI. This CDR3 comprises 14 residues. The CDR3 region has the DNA TGTGCCAGCAGTGAAGTGGCGGGTTGGCCCGAGCAGTACTTC. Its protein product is CASSEVAGWPEQYF.

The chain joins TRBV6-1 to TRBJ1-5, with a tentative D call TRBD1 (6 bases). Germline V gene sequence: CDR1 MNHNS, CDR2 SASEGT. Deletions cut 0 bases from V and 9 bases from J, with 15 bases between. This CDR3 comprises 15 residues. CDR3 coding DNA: TGTGCCAGCAGTGAAGCCTCGACAGGCAATGGGCCCCAGCATTTT. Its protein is CASSEASTGNGPQHF.

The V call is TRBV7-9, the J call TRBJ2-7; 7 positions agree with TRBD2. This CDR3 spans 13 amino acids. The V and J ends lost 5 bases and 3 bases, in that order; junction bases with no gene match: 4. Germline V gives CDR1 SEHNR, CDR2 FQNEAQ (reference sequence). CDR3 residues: CASSPWGGYEQYF. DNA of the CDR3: TGTGCCAGCAGCCCCTGGGGGGGCTACGAGCAGTACTTC.

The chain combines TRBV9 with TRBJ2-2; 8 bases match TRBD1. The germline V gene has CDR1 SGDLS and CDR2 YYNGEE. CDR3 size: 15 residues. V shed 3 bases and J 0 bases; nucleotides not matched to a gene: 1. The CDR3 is CASSAGQANTGELFF. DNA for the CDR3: TGTGCCAGCAGCGCGGGACAGGCGAACACCGGGGAGCTGTTTTTT.

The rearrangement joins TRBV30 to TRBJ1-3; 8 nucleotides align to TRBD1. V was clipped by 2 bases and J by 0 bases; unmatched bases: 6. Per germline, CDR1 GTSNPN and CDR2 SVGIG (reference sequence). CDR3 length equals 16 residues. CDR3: CAWSRRQGSSGNTIYF. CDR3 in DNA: TGTGCCTGGAGTCGAAGACAGGGGAGCTCTGGAAACACCATATATTTT.

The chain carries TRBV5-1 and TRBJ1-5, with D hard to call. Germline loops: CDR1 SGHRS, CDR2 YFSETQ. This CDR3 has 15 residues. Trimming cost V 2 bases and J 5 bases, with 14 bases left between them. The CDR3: CASSLEGERHQPQHF. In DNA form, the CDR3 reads TGCGCCAGCAGCTTAGAGGGCGAGAGGCATCAGCCCCAGCATTTT.

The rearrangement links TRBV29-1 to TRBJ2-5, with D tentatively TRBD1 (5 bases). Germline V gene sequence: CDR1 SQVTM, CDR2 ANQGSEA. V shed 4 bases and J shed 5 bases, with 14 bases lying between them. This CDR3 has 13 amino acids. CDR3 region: CSVGTHQRETQYF. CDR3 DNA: TGCAGCGTTGGGACACACCAGAGGGAGACCCAGTACTTC.

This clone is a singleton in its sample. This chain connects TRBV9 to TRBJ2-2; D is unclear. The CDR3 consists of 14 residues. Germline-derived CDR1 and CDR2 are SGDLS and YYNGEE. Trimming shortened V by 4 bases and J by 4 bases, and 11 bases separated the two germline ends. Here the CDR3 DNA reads TGTGCCAGCAGCCCCAGCGAGCTCACCGGGGAGCTGTTTTTT. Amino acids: CASSPSELTGELFF.

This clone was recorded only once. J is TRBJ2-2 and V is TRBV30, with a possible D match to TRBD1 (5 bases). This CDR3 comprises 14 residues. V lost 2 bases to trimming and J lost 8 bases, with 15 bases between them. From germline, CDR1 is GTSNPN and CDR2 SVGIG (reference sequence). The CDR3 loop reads CAWSSGLPGGELFF. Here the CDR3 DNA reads TGTGCCTGGAGTTCAGGATTACCAGGGGGGGAGCTGTTTTTT.

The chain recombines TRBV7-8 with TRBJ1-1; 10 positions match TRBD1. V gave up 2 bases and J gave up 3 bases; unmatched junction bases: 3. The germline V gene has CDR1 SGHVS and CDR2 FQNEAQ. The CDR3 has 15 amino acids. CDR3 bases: TGTGCCAGCAGCTTAAGGACAGGGGGAGACACTGAAGCTTTCTTT. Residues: CASSLRTGGDTEAFF.